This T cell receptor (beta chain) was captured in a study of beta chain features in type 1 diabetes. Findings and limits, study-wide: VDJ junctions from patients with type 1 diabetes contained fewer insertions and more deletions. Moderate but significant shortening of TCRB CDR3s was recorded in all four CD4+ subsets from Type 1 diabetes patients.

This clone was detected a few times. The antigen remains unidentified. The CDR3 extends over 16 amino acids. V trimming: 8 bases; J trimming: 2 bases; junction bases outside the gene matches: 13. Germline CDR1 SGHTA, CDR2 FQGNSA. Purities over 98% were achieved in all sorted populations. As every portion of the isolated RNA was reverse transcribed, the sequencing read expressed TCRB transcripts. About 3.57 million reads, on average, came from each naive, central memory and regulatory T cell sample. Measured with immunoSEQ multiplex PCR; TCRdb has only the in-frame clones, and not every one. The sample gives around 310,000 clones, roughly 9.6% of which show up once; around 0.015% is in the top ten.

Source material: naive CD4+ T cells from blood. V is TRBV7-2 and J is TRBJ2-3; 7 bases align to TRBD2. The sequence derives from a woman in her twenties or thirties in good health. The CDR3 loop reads CASSNGGRDVTDTQYF. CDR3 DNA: TGTGCCAGCTCTAACGGTGGGAGGGATGTCACAGATACGCAGTATTTT.